This passage covers 22 T cell receptor beta chains from one sample sequenced in a study of T cells in Graves' hyperthyroidism and ophthalmopathy. Amplified TCR beta CDR3 regions derived from RNA transcripts. The study used the HTBI primer set for a first-round RT-PCR of the TCR CDR3. TCRdb reprocessed the multiplex PCR reads with MiXCR, giving one entry per CDR3 protein. The table lists hundreds of thousands of distinct CDR3 sequences, around 15% of them singletons, with under 15% in the top ten. Material: blood. These receptors came from a woman in her forties or fifties with Graves' ophthalmopathy.

This clonotype was observed a handful of times. The rearrangement uses TRBV24-1 and TRBJ2-1; the D call may be TRBD1 or TRBD2 (5 bases each). The CDR3 has 18 amino acids. The V and J ends lost 4 bases and 2 bases respectively, with 20 bases between them. CDR1 is KGHDR and CDR2 is SFDVKD in the germline V gene. CDR3 loop: CATSDSPPRGLPYNEQFF. CDR3 DNA: TGTGCCACCAGTGACTCACCTCCGAGGGGATTGCCCTACAATGAGCAGTTCTTC.

The chain couples TRBV29-1 to TRBJ1-3; tentatively, D is TRBD1 (6 bases). The CDR3 runs to 14 residues. V was cut by 4 bases and J by 2 bases, with 12 bases left in between. Per the germline V gene, CDR1 is SQVTM and CDR2 is ANQGSEA. In nucleotides, the CDR3 is TGCAGCGTTGTGGACGGGGGGCCTGGAAACACCATATATTTT. Translated: CSVVDGGPGNTIYF.

About this clonotype: One end of the junction is discordant with germline, which a read error may explain. The chain joins TRBV5-8 to TRBJ2-3; a weak D match, TRBD2 (6 bases). The CDR3 contains 15 residues. Germline CDR1 reads SGHTS; CDR2 reads YDEGEE. For the CDR3, the DNA is TGTGCCAGCAGCTTTACCCTAGCGAGCACAGATACGCGGTATTTT. The encoded protein is CASSFTLASTDTRYF.

V and J are TRBV19 and TRBJ1-5, with TRBD1 matching over 10 bases. V gave up 7 bases and J gave up 6 bases; unmatched junction bases: 12. The CDR3 covers 16 residues. Germline V CDR1 and CDR2: LNHDA, SQIVND (reference sequence). The CDR3 coding sequence is TGTGCCAGTATGGGACAGGGGTGGCCAGGCGTTCAGCCCCAGCATTTT. Translating it yields CASMGQGWPGVQPQHF. The complete variable domain, with remaining parts taken from reference TRBV19 and TRBJ1-5, reads DGGITQSPKYLFRKEGQNVTLSCEQNLNHDAMYWYRQDPGQGLRLIYYSQIVNDFQKGDIAEGYSVSREKKESFPLTVTSAQKNPTAFYLCASMGQGWPGVQPQHFGDGTRLSIL.

This clonotype was observed many times. The CDR3 here is CASSWRGLGNNEQFF. The CDR3 DNA sequence: TGTGCCAGCAGTTGGCGGGGGCTCGGGAACAATGAGCAGTTCTTC. The J gene is TRBJ2-1, the V gene TRBV12-3 or TRBV12-4; D might be TRBD2 (7 bases). Trimming stripped 4 bases from V and 5 bases from J, with 15 bases between. The CDR3 extends over 15 amino acids.

This rearrangement joins TRBV5-6 to TRBJ2-1, with TRBD1 identical over 8 bases. Trimming removed 0 bases from V and 0 bases from J; junction bases left unmatched: 17. The CDR3 extends over 21 amino acids. Germline CDR1 SGHDT, CDR2 YYEEEE. The CDR3 sequence is CASSLDLVGDRRPSSYNEQFF. In nucleotides, the CDR3 is TGTGCCAGCAGCTTGGACTTAGTCGGGGACAGGCGGCCCAGCTCCTACAATGAGCAGTTCTTC.

This clonotype was counted at least ten times. The V call is TRBV27, the J call TRBJ2-1, with TRBD2 identical over 9 bases. V gave up 2 bases and J gave up 10 bases; unmatched junction bases: 12. The V gene's germline CDR1 is MNHEY and CDR2 SMNVEV (reference sequence). The CDR3 runs to 16 residues. CDR3 bases: TGTGCCAGCAGTTTACGTGGTAGCGGGAGCTCTTGGGAGCAGTTCTTC. This codes for CASSLRGSGSSWEQFF.

The chain uses TRBV7-3 and TRBJ2-1; 9 nucleotides match TRBD2. Germline CDR1 SGHTA, CDR2 FQGTGA. V trimming: 2 bases; J trimming: 7 bases; junction bases outside the gene matches: 15. The CDR3 is 18 residues long. The CDR3 sequence is CASSLGGTAGGPGNEQFF. CDR3 DNA: TGTGCCAGCAGCTTAGGGGGGACTGCGGGAGGGCCGGGGAATGAGCAGTTCTTC.

This clonotype has more than one count but fewer than ten. The chain has TRBV20-1 and TRBJ2-5, with 8 bases aligning to TRBD2. The CDR3 consists of 14 residues. The V segment lost 0 bases and the J segment 4 bases; nucleotides outside the gene matches: 4. Germline V gives CDR1 DFQATT, CDR2 SNEGSKA (reference sequence). The CDR3 nucleotides read TGCAGTGCTAGAGATGAGGCGGGAGGAGAGACCCAGTACTTC. Protein sequence: CSARDEAGGETQYF.

This sequence joins TRBV6-1 and TRBJ2-2, with TRBD2 matching 12 bases. Germline CDR1 MNHNS, CDR2 SASEGT. V shed 2 bases and J 8 bases; nucleotides not matched to a gene: 12. This CDR3 is 18 amino acids long. The CDR3 loop reads CASSELVASGRVRGELFF. The CDR3 DNA reads as TGTGCCAGCAGTGAATTGGTGGCTAGCGGGAGGGTCAGGGGGGAGCTGTTTTTT.

Ten or more counts support this clonotype. The chain combines TRBV28 with TRBJ2-1; TRBD1 is a possible D gene (5 bases). Between the trimmed V and J ends, which lost 2 bases and 5 bases, there was a span of 13 bases. Germline V gives CDR1 MDHEN, CDR2 SYDVKM. The CDR3 is made up of 15 amino acids. The CDR3 DNA reads TGTGCCAGCAGTTTACTCTCAGGGTTAAACAATGAGCAGTTCTTC. Its translation: CASSLLSGLNNEQFF. The full variable domain, its missing parts supplied by reference TRBV28 and TRBJ2-1, is DVKVTQSSRYLVKRTGEKVFLECVQDMDHENMFWYRQDPGLGLRLIYFSYDVKMKEKGDIPEGYSVSREKKERFSLILESASTNQTSMYLCASSLLSGLNNEQFFGPGTRLTVL.

This chain joins TRBV30 and TRBJ2-7; weak D call: TRBD2 (6 bases). The CDR3 extends over 14 amino acids. The V end was cut by 0 bases, the J end by 5 bases, with 14 bases between. Germline CDR1 and CDR2: GTSNPN and SVGIG (reference sequence). The CDR3 loop is CAWSVLEGSNEQYF. CDR3 DNA sequence: TGTGCCTGGAGTGTACTGGAGGGGTCCAACGAGCAGTACTTC.

This clonotype was recorded at least ten times. V and J are TRBV12-3 or TRBV12-4 and TRBJ2-7; no definite D call. The CDR3 is 12 amino acids. V was trimmed by 2 bases and J by 4 bases, leaving 6 bases between them. CDR3 nucleotide sequence: TGTGCCAGCAGTTTAATTGGATACGAGCAGTACTTC. As protein: CASSLIGYEQYF.

The table lists this clonotype with many counts. The V gene is TRBV3-1, the J gene TRBJ2-1, with D uncertain. From germline, CDR1 is LGHDT and CDR2 YNNKEL (reference sequence). Trimming left V 0 bases short and J 3 bases short, with 9 bases between. The CDR3 has 15 amino acids. The CDR3 sequence is CASSQDSRHYNEQFF. The DNA for the CDR3 is TGTGCCAGCAGCCAAGATTCTAGACACTACAATGAGCAGTTCTTC.

This clonotype was counted at least ten times. This sequence may be a read error, since a much larger clone differs from it by one base. This sequence joins TRBV9 and TRBJ2-1; D gene ambiguous. Trimming stripped 0 bases from V and 5 bases from J, with 3 bases between. This CDR3 is built from 12 residues. Per germline, CDR1 SGDLS and CDR2 YYNGEE. The CDR3 here is CASSVVNNEQFF. The CDR3 coding sequence is TGTGCCAGCAGCGTAGTAAACAATGAGCAGTTCTTC.

This clonotype was counted many times. This rearrangement joins TRBV18 to TRBJ2-3; 10 bases map to TRBD2. The junction had 3 bases not matched to a gene; V was cut back by 2 bases and J by 4 bases. This CDR3 region has 15 residues. CDR1 is KGHSH and CDR2 is LQKENI in the germline V gene. CDR3 amino acids: CASSPISGRSDTQYF. The CDR3 DNA follows: TGTGCCAGCTCACCAATTAGCGGGAGGTCAGATACGCAGTATTTT. The entire variable domain, with the rest obtained from reference TRBV18 and TRBJ2-3, is as follows: NAGVMQNPRHLVRRRGQEARLRCSPMKGHSHVYWYRQLPEEGLKFMVYLQKENIIDESGMPKERFSAEFPKEGPSILRIQQVVRGDSAAYFCASSPISGRSDTQYFGPGTRLTVL.

This clonotype was recorded many times. V is TRBV6-2 or TRBV6-3 and J is TRBJ2-3; no definite D call. The V end lost 0 bases, the J end lost 0 bases, and 16 bases lay between the germline ends. The CDR3 spans 18 residues. CDR1 and CDR2 (germline): MNHEY, SVGEGT. This CDR3 reads CASSYSFRSTTSTDTQYF. CDR3 coding DNA: TGTGCCAGCAGTTACTCGTTTCGATCCACCACTAGCACAGATACGCAGTATTTT.

The sample holds many counts of this clonotype. This CDR3 reads CASRMRMVRSYNEQFF. CDR3 coding DNA: TGTGCCAGCAGGATGAGGATGGTTCGTTCCTACAATGAGCAGTTCTTC. V is TRBV28 and J is TRBJ2-1, with D uncertain. The CDR3 is 16 residues long. Germline-derived CDR1 and CDR2 are MDHEN and SYDVKM. V was shortened by 6 bases and J by 1 base, with 16 bases between the two germline ends. The full variable domain, its missing parts supplied by reference TRBV28 and TRBJ2-1, is DVKVTQSSRYLVKRTGEKVFLECVQDMDHENMFWYRQDPGLGLRLIYFSYDVKMKEKGDIPEGYSVSREKKERFSLILESASTNQTSMYLCASRMRMVRSYNEQFFGPGTRLTVL.

This clonotype was seen a few times. V gene TRBV2 combines with J gene TRBJ2-3; TRBD2 might be the D (8 bases). V was pared by 6 bases and J by 0 bases, with 22 bases between. The CDR3 has 18 amino acids. The V gene's germline CDR1 is SNHLY and CDR2 FYNNEI. The CDR3 nucleotides are TGTGCCAGCAGACTTAGACAGGGTAGCGGGACCAGCACAGATACGCAGTATTTT. Its translation: CASRLRQGSGTSTDTQYF. Full variable domain (rest looked up from reference TRBV2 and TRBJ2-3): EPEVTQTPSHQVTQMGQEVILRCVPISNHLYFYWYRQILGQKVEFLVSFYNNEISEKSEIFDDQFSVERPDGSNFTLKIRSTKLEDSAMYFCASRLRQGSGTSTDTQYFGPGTRLTVL.

The J gene is TRBJ1-2, the V gene TRBV18; the D is unclear. In germline, CDR1 is KGHSH, CDR2 LQKENI. V gave up 2 bases and J gave up 6 bases, with 10 bases separating them. This CDR3 is built from 13 residues. CDR3 nucleotide sequence: TGTGCCAGCTCACCAAATGCCGGGAATGGCTACACCTTC. Amino acids: CASSPNAGNGYTF. Looking up the rest from reference TRBV18 and TRBJ1-2 gives the full variable domain: NAGVMQNPRHLVRRRGQEARLRCSPMKGHSHVYWYRQLPEEGLKFMVYLQKENIIDESGMPKERFSAEFPKEGPSILRIQQVVRGDSAAYFCASSPNAGNGYTFGSGTRLTVV.

This clonotype was detected ten times or more. J is TRBJ2-1 and V is TRBV6-2 or TRBV6-3; D may be TRBD2 (6 bases). V was trimmed by 5 bases and J by 2 bases, leaving 10 bases between them. The V gene's germline CDR1 is MNHEY and CDR2 SVGEGT. This CDR3 comprises 14 residues. CDR3 in DNA: TGTGCCAGCAGTATGCGGGACCCCTACAATGAGCAGTTCTTC. It is translated as CASSMRDPYNEQFF.

This clonotype has ten or more counts. The chain uses TRBV28 and TRBJ2-1; 7 positions agree with TRBD2. The junction had 7 bases not matched to a gene; V was cut back by 3 bases and J by 5 bases. The CDR3 is made up of 15 amino acids. Germline CDR1 reads MDHEN; CDR2 reads SYDVKM. Here the CDR3 reads CASSFLAGVNNEQFF. CDR3 bases: TGTGCCAGCAGTTTTCTGGCGGGAGTGAACAATGAGCAGTTCTTC.